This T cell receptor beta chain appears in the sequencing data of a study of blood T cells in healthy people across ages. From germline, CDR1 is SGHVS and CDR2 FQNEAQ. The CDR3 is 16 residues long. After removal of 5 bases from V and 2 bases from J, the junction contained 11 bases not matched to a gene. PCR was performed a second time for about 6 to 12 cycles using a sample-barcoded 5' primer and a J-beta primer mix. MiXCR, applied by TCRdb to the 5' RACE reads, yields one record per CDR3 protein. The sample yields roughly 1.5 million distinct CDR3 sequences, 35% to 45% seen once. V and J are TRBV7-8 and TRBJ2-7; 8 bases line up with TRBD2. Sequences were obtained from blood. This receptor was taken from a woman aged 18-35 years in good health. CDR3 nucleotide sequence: TGTGCCAGCAGCCCAACACTGACTAGCGTGACCTACGAGCAGTACTTC. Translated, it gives CASSPTLTSVTYEQYF.